This T cell receptor (beta chain) was captured by sequencing in a study of blood T cell repertoires in COVID-19. Study as a whole: PBMCs, B-cell-depleted T cells, or T cells were the source of the cDNA or gDNA that made up the material.

V lost 2 bases, J lost 2 bases, and 15 bases lay in between. CDR1 and CDR2 (germline): SGHTA, FQGNSA. This CDR3 is built from 16 residues. Method: immunoSEQ multiplex PCR; TCRdb's copy keeps in-frame clones and lacks some. The table lists roughly 200,000 clones, less than 95% of them singletons. The V and J genes are TRBV7-2 and TRBJ1-2; perhaps TRBD1 as D (6 bases). The receptor's source is a man aged 25-45 years with COVID-19, enrolled during active disease. Sequencing was performed on peripheral blood. CDR3 nucleotides: TGTGCCAGCAGCTTACTGAGGGGGAAAGGCAACTATGGCTACACCTTC. It codes for CASSLLRGKGNYGYTF.